The clone carrying this T cell receptor beta chain was detected ten times or more. The data were obtained in a study of regulatory T cells in long-lasting Graves disease. Background on the study: Persistent cases were those of Graves' disease that involved over 5 years of antithyroid drugs with positive TSH receptor antibodies.

Trimming removed 5 bases at V and 9 bases at J, with 5 bases between. Germline V lookup: CDR1 SGHAT, CDR2 FQNNGV. This CDR3 is built from 11 residues. The time point here: persistent/refractory GD, antithyroid drugs over 5 years with positive TRAb. The TCR library used RNA extracted from PBMCs. Sequencing libraries for TCR beta were prepared with iRepertoire HTBI primers and Arm-PCR of CDR3 regions. In TCRdb, the multiplex PCR reads were re-called with MiXCR into one record per CDR3 protein. The sample has almost 350,000 distinct CDR3 sequences, about 20% seen once. This material consisted of peripheral blood mononuclear cells (PBMCs), taken when the disease was refractory, from a patient treated with antithyroid drugs. The chain combines TRBV11-2 with TRBJ2-6; D remains ambiguous. The source of this sequence is a female donor with Graves disease. CDR3 protein: CASSLFNVLTF. In DNA form, the CDR3 reads TGTGCCAGCAGCCTTTTCAACGTCCTGACTTTC.